This T cell receptor (beta chain) was identified during a study of shared clonotypes between healthy human individuals (dated by TCRdb to 2020 to 2022). Turning to the overall study: The cohort comprised two women and three men aged 18 to 49 years. Per donor, leukapheresis produced somewhere between about 0.9 and 9 billion PBMCs. Blood TCR repertoires of a handful of healthy adults were deeply sequenced to estimate repertoire size and the extent of clonotype sharing between individuals. Different laboratories and diverse techniques were used to prepare libraries and sequence TCR repertoires, to increase sequencing depth and limit assay-specific biases. Per donor, three plates each were used for CD4 naive and CD4 memory, two for CD8 naive, and one for CD8 memory.

Here is what the overall study found, with its caveats: Sampling was restricted to blood, and TCR repertoires in tissues likely differ from the TCR repertoires found in blood. Naive subsets generally had larger estimated clonotype richness than memory subsets. Pairwise subsampling indicated that sequencing depth was expected to affect the degree of clonotype sharing among donors. The small number of donors limited the genetic and exposure-history diversity represented. Sharing across a handful of donors was observed for approximately 4.6% of naive CD4, 3% to 4% of naive CD8, over 2% of memory CD4, and less than 0.45% of memory CD8 clonotypes. Even with the large sequencing depth, rarefaction of the sorted-subset datasets indicated that sequencing was incomplete. Compared with non-shared clonotypes, clonotypes shared by all four sorted-subset donors had higher generation probabilities.

Healthy HIV-negative adults with no recently reported acute infections or vaccinations were included as donors. All donors were Caucasian adults living in Nashville, Tennessee, USA. Magnetic negative selection was used to enrich CD4+ T cells, after which naive cells were positively selected on CD45RA and the negative fraction became the memory subset. Blood was collected by leukapheresis, and PBMCs were isolated by Ficoll-Histopaque density gradient centrifugation and then cryopreserved in liquid nitrogen vapor phase. Analytical flow cytometry was used to check the purity and quantity of every magnetically sorted T cell population. From each sorted fraction, genomic DNA was isolated and quantified by UV absorbance on a Nanodrop 2000c. Using the deep immunoSEQ assay, TCR CDR3 regions were amplified from genomic DNA by multiplex PCR. For each cell subset, the extracted genomic DNA was distributed evenly across all wells of several immunoSEQ 96-well plates, and each plate served as one replicate. For sorted subsets, about 200 ng genomic DNA, equal to some 30,000 T cell genomes, was loaded into each replicate PCR. Purified libraries were quantified with a Qubit 3.0 fluorometer, sized on a Bioanalyzer 2100, and re-quantified with the KAPA Library Quantification kit. A separate single-read 150-cycle Illumina NextSeq 550 flow cell was used to sequence each immunoSEQ 96-well plate. On the study's bioinformatics: Because only junctional sequences without quality scores were contained in the immunoSEQ output, filtering matching that applied to full-length reads could not be performed. Sequences were annotated with PyIR, a Python wrapper for IgBLAST v1.9, using IMGT germline references to assign V/J genes and CDR3. Any read was removed if the V/J assignment was weak (E-value above 1e-6), the CDR3 was missing, or the read contained stop codons, out-of-frame junctions, or ambiguous translated residues. V3J clonotypes were defined as sequences sharing an identical inferred V gene, J gene, and CDR3 amino acid sequence. To compute the percentage overlap between repertoires, the number of shared unique clonotypes was divided by the size of the smaller repertoire. RTK rarefaction, the Chao1 estimator, and Recon v2.1 estimates of unobserved clonotypes were used to assess repertoire richness. Generation probabilities were computed with OLGA for all TCRbeta clonotypes obtained by the gDNA method from several donors. The immuneACCESS repertoire file appears here via TCRdb, limited to in-frame rearrangements. These files lack a portion of the clones; in checked studies, under half of the deficit traces to unresolved V genes, and the cause of the others is not known. That table gives V, J and clone size, and the DNA gave D and trimming. This sample lists more than 2,000,000 clones; 85% to 95% were detected once. The ten most abundant clones make up about 0.37% of the sample.

With regard to this clone: Its antigen specificity is not known. Within one base of it there is no much larger clone, and no base qualities were kept.

Based on the germline V gene (reference sequence), the CDR1 and CDR2 sequences are LNHDA and SQIVND. Its CDR3 holds 14 amino acids, cysteine through phenylalanine. Just the 42-base CDR3 DNA is kept, in frame starting at base 1. V gives up 1 base and J gives up 6 bases, and the segment between their germline ends measures 10 bases. The sequenced material came from naive CD4+ T cells from PBMCs. The sample's cell subset or site label is to be understood as: CD45RA+ positively selected. The TCR originated in a man between 18 and 35 years old in good health. Some clones in this sample may be carry-over from other donors' samples. Recombination connected TRBV19 to TRBJ2-4; no D gene call is confident. The DNA sequence is as follows: TGTGCCAGTAGTATAGCACACACAACAAACATTCAGTACTTC. Its coded protein is CASSIAHTTNIQYF.